This is a list of T cell receptor beta chains from one sample in a study of Ad26.COV2.S vaccination and SARS-CoV-2 variants. Here immunoSEQ multiplex PCR was the method, and the copy in TCRdb shows in-frame clones only, minus some. The table has some 370,000 clones, about four fifths seen once. The sample was peripheral blood, taken in a trial of Ad26.COV2.S vaccine versus placebo. All receptors derive from a person aged 18 to 65 who received the Ad26.COV2.S COVID-19 vaccine or a placebo. Both conserved end residues are part of each CDR3. D genes are given only for firm matches. Clone size is stated in some rows and not others, as once, few, many or a class when expanded.

V gene	D gene	J gene	clone size	CDR3 protein	CDR3 DNA
TRBV19	NA	TRBJ2-1	once	CASSIPMGRRSYNEQFF	TGTGCCAGTAGTATCCCTATGGGGAGGAGGTCCTACAATGAGCAGTTCTTC
TRBV3-1/TRBV3-2	NA	TRBJ2-3	NA	CASSQVSRGDTDTQYF	TGTGCCAGCAGCCAAGTTTCTAGAGGGGACACAGATACGCAGTATTTT
TRBV28	NA	TRBJ2-7	NA	CASSLSPYEQYF	TGTGCCAGCAGTTTATCCCCCTACGAGCAGTACTTC
TRBV11-2	NA	TRBJ2-7	once	CASSFRGPGDEQYF	TGTGCCAGCAGCTTCCGGGGCCCCGGGGACGAGCAGTACTTC
TRBV7-2	NA	TRBJ1-2	NA	CASSLDRTASGYTF	TGTGCCAGCAGCTTAGATAGGACGGCCTCAGGCTACACCTTC
TRBV9	NA	TRBJ2-7	NA	CASSPGGTYEQYF	TGTGCCAGCAGCCCAGGGGGGACCTACGAGCAGTACTTC
TRBV24-1	NA	TRBJ2-1	NA	CATSDILAVNEQFF	TGTGCCACCAGTGACATCTTAGCAGTCAATGAGCAGTTCTTC
TRBV6-4	NA	TRBJ2-7	NA	CASSADSRYNEQYF	TGTGCCAGCAGTGCCGACTCTAGGTACAACGAGCAGTACTTC
TRBV13	NA	TRBJ2-3	NA	CASSFSLTGRDTDTQYF	TGTGCCAGCAGCTTCTCGCTTACAGGGAGGGACACAGATACGCAGTATTTT
TRBV3-1/TRBV3-2	NA	TRBJ1-3	few	CASSWGNTIYF	TGTGCCAGCAGCTGGGGAAACACCATATATTTT
TRBV7-2	NA	TRBJ2-3	NA	CASSLVAADTQYF	TGTGCCAGCAGCTTAGTAGCGGCAGATACGCAGTATTTT
TRBV5-6	NA	TRBJ2-7	NA	CASSSRTGFFYEQYF	TGTGCCAGCAGCTCTAGGACGGGATTCTTTTACGAGCAGTACTTC
TRBV7-2	NA	TRBJ2-7	once	CASSLTSSAYEQYF	TGTGCCAGCAGCTTAACTAGCTCCGCCTACGAGCAGTACTTC
TRBV18	NA	TRBJ1-2	NA	CASSPDAGHGYTF	TGTGCCAGCTCACCAGACGCAGGACATGGCTACACCTTC
TRBV4-3	TRBD2	TRBJ2-3	NA	CASGLAGGGDTQYF	TGCGCCAGCGGACTAGCGGGGGGCGGAGATACGCAGTATTTT
TRBV19	TRBD1	TRBJ2-7	NA	CASSPWTGFYEQYF	TGTGCCAGTAGTCCATGGACAGGGTTCTACGAGCAGTACTTC
TRBV4-1	TRBD1	TRBJ2-5	NA	CASSQDRDRGLGAWQETQYF	TGCGCCAGCAGCCAAGATAGGGACAGGGGACTGGGAGCATGGCAAGAGACCCAGTACTTC
TRBV29-1	NA	TRBJ1-1	NA	CSVEGIGGKRTEAFF	TGCAGCGTTGAGGGGATAGGAGGTAAGCGCACTGAAGCTTTCTTT
TRBV7-9	NA	TRBJ1-1	NA	CASSLVGRRGTEAFF	TGTGCCAGCAGCTTAGTGGGGCGTAGAGGCACTGAAGCTTTCTTT
TRBV6-5	TRBD1	TRBJ1-5	NA	CASSSTGGDQPQHF	TGTGCCAGCAGCAGCACAGGGGGAGATCAGCCCCAGCATTTT
TRBV9	NA	TRBJ2-2	few	CASRGTGELFF	TGTGCCAGCAGGGGGACCGGGGAGCTGTTTTTT
TRBV9	NA	TRBJ2-3	NA	CASSARGGTDTQYF	TGTGCCAGCAGTGCGCGGGGAGGCACAGATACGCAGTATTTT
TRBV15	NA	TRBJ2-7	NA	CATSRDRGAFSYEQYF	TGTGCCACCAGCAGAGATCGCGGAGCCTTCTCCTACGAGCAGTACTTC
TRBV11-2	NA	TRBJ1-3	few	CASSLEIFGNTIYF	TGTGCCAGCAGCTTAGAAATATTCGGAAACACCATATATTTT
TRBV16	TRBD2	TRBJ2-7	NA	CASSQIILAANF	TGTGCCAGCAGCCAAATTATCCTAGCGGCAAACTTC
TRBV11-2	NA	TRBJ1-2	few	CASSLGGGYTF	TGTGCCAGCAGCTTAGGGGGTGGCTACACCTTC
TRBV7-9	NA	TRBJ2-7	few	CATGVAGGEDKQYF	TGTGCCACTGGCGTGGCCGGGGGCGAGGACAAGCAGTACTTC
TRBV5-1	NA	TRBJ2-7	once	CASSLDGGRIYEQYF	TGCGCCAGCAGCTTGGATGGTGGCAGGATTTACGAGCAGTACTTC
TRBV5-1	TRBD2	TRBJ2-5	NA	CASSLRTSGGETQYF	TGCGCCAGCAGCCTCCGGACTAGCGGGGGAGAGACCCAGTACTTC
TRBV29-1	NA	TRBJ1-2	NA	CSVGRFTF	TGCAGCGTTGGGCGGTTCACCTTC
TRBV6-5	TRBD1	TRBJ1-1	NA	CASSYSTGADNAFF	TGTGCCAGCAGTTACTCAACAGGGGCGGATAACGCTTTCTTT
TRBV7-2	TRBD2	TRBJ2-5	few	CASSPDGWRGGRYVTQYF	TGTGCCAGCAGCCCCGACGGCTGGCGGGGGGGCCGGTATGTGACCCAGTACTTC
TRBV4-1	TRBD2	TRBJ2-3	NA	CASSQDGRGTDTQYF	TGCGCCAGCAGCCAAGATGGGAGGGGCACAGATACGCAGTATTTT
TRBV12-3/TRBV12-4	NA	TRBJ2-2	NA	CASSPQWSGELFF	TGTGCCAGCAGTCCCCAGTGGAGCGGGGAGCTGTTTTTT
TRBV15	NA	TRBJ1-1	NA	CATSRDRGDTEAFF	TGTGCCACCAGCAGAGATCGGGGGGACACTGAAGCTTTCTTT
TRBV12-3/TRBV12-4	NA	TRBJ2-2	NA	CASSFYFRGELFF	TGTGCCAGCAGTTTCTATTTTAGGGGGGAGCTGTTTTTT
TRBV9	NA	TRBJ2-6	NA	CASSVGKLGVSGANVLTF	TGTGCCAGCAGCGTAGGGAAGTTAGGAGTCTCTGGGGCCAACGTCCTGACTTTC
TRBV19	NA	TRBJ1-2	NA	CASSLGGTHGYTF	TGTGCCAGTAGTCTCGGTGGGACCCATGGCTACACCTTC
TRBV4-1	NA	TRBJ1-1	NA	CASSPGGETEAFF	TGCGCCAGCAGCCCGGGGGGGGAGACTGAAGCTTTCTTT
TRBV12-3/TRBV12-4	NA	TRBJ1-2	NA	CASSSDGARGYTF	TGTGCCAGCAGTTCAGACGGGGCAAGGGGCTACACCTTC